This paragraph covers one TCR beta chain sequence. This specimen belongs to a study of CD8 T cells in ankylosing spondylitis. TCRdb re-called the 5' RACE reads with MiXCR, one entry per CDR3 protein. The table includes some 270,000 distinct CDR3 sequences, 30% to 40% detected once. This CDR3 has 15 amino acids. Deletions cut 1 base from V and 2 bases from J, with 10 bases between. The receptor comes from a male donor with ankylosing spondylitis or in good health (not recorded which). Specimen: blood, either unsorted or a sorted T cell fraction (not recorded which). The chain employs TRBV12-3 or TRBV12-4 and TRBJ2-3, with D possibly TRBD2 on 6 matching bases. CDR3 in amino acids: CASSLVAGNTDTQYF. The CDR3 DNA sequence: TGTGCCAGCAGTTTAGTTGCGGGGAACACAGATACGCAGTATTTT.